This T cell receptor beta chain comes out of a study of blood T cell repertoires in COVID-19. Study overall: T cells, B-cell-depleted T cells, or PBMCs supplied cDNA or gDNA.

Some clones are missing from TCRdb's copy, which holds only in-frame ones; the method was immunoSEQ multiplex PCR. The sample shows 450,000 to 500,000 clones, over 75% of them seen only once. Trimming cost V 0 bases and J 6 bases; bases outside gene matches: 6. Germline assignment: CDR1 SGHAT and CDR2 FQNNGV. The CDR3 covers 15 residues. The rearrangement joins TRBV11-2 to TRBJ2-7; 9 bases align to TRBD2. Source material: peripheral blood. This TCR derives from a human donor in a cohort sampled during active COVID-19. The CDR3 DNA reads TGTGCCAGCAGCTTAGATGGACTAGCGACGGGCGAGCAGTACTTC. Residues: CASSLDGLATGEQYF.